The 25 T cell receptor beta chains listed next were all sequenced from one sample in a study of shared clonotypes between healthy human individuals. Naive CD8 cells, CD45RO-negative and positively selected for CCR7, excluded terminally differentiated effector memory CD45RA+ cells. TCRdb's copy holds only in-frame clones and misses some; the assay was immunoSEQ multiplex PCR. The sample contains around 1,900,000 clones, just over 90% of which appear only once. Sequenced input: naive CD8+ T cells from PBMCs. The receptors come from a man in his late teens or twenties in good health. Some clones in this sample may be carry-over from other donors' samples.

The V and J genes are TRBV5-4 and TRBJ2-3; 8 bases map to TRBD2. The ends lost 4 bases at V and 4 bases at J; junction bases unmatched: 11. Per the germline V gene, CDR1 is SGHNT and CDR2 is YYREEE (reference sequence). This CDR3 has 16 amino acids. CDR3 protein: CASSLPVAGRADTQYF. CDR3 sequence (DNA): TGTGCCAGCAGCCTACCCGTAGCGGGAAGGGCAGATACGCAGTATTTT.

The rearrangement joins TRBV28 to TRBJ2-3, with D possibly TRBD2 on 6 matching bases. This CDR3 is built from 14 residues. The germline V and J ends were trimmed by 6 bases and 4 bases, with 14 bases remaining between them. Germline-derived CDR1 and CDR2 are MDHEN and SYDVKM. The CDR3: CASRTASEADTQYF. The CDR3 bases are TGTGCCAGCAGAACGGCTAGCGAGGCAGATACGCAGTATTTT.

V and J are TRBV14 and TRBJ2-7, with D possibly TRBD1 on 5 matching bases. Germline V gene data show CDR1 as SGHDN and CDR2 as FVKESK. CDR3 size: 16 residues. The ends were cut back, 4 bases at V and 0 bases at J, with 16 bases in the middle. The CDR3 bases are TGTGCCAGCAGCCTAACGACAGATCCCAGCTCCTACGAGCAGTACTTC. The encoded protein is CASSLTTDPSSYEQYF.

The CDR3 loop reads CASSLVGGGEYGYTF. The CDR3 bases are TGTGCCAGCAGCTTAGTGGGCGGGGGCGAGTATGGCTACACCTTC. The chain combines TRBV7-9 with TRBJ1-2; perhaps TRBD1 as D (6 bases). V was pared by 1 base and J by 5 bases, with 14 bases between. This CDR3 contains 15 residues. Per germline, CDR1 SEHNR and CDR2 FQNEAQ (reference sequence).

The V call is TRBV5-1, the J call TRBJ1-2, with D maybe TRBD1 (5 bases). V dropped 4 bases and J dropped 3 bases, with 19 bases sitting between them. This CDR3 is built from 16 residues. Germline V gene sequence: CDR1 SGHRS, CDR2 YFSETQ. Here the CDR3 reads CASSGRDGAGDYGYTF. The CDR3 DNA follows: TGCGCCAGCAGCGGGAGGGACGGGGCCGGAGACTATGGCTACACCTTC.

The chain recombines TRBV19 with TRBJ1-2; D ambiguous. The CDR3 runs to 18 residues. Germline V lookup: CDR1 LNHDA, CDR2 SQIVND (reference sequence). V lost 4 bases to trimming and J lost 3 bases, with 24 bases between them. The CDR3 spells CASSKTWLVEGAHYGYTF. The CDR3 DNA reads as TGTGCCAGTAGTAAAACCTGGTTGGTGGAGGGAGCCCACTATGGCTACACCTTC.

This chain joins TRBV29-1 and TRBJ1-2; D is unresolved. This CDR3 spans 11 amino acids. CDR1 SQVTM and CDR2 ANQGSEA come from the germline V gene. Trimming left V 7 bases short and J 3 bases short, with 9 bases between. CDR3 sequence reads: CSAHTDYGYTF. The CDR3 DNA is TGCAGCGCCCATACGGACTATGGCTACACCTTC.

The chain employs TRBV27 and TRBJ1-2, with 8 bases aligning to TRBD1. Germline CDR1 and CDR2: MNHEY and SMNVEV (reference sequence). The ends lost 5 bases at V and 5 bases at J; junction bases unmatched: 10. The CDR3 has 15 residues. The CDR3 bases are TGTGCCAGCAGTCCATGGACAGGGTCCATGTATGGCTACACCTTC. It specifies CASSPWTGSMYGYTF.

The CDR3 DNA reads TGTGCCAGCAGCCCCTCGGACAGGGGCGGAACTGAAGCTTTCTTT. This codes for CASSPSDRGGTEAFF. The chain joins TRBV7-3 to TRBJ1-1, with TRBD1 matching 9 bases. J gave up 5 bases and V 5 bases, and 9 bases lay outside the gene matches. The CDR3 totals 15 residues. Germline V gives CDR1 SGHTA, CDR2 FQGTGA.

This clone came up a few times. The chain uses TRBV19 and TRBJ1-1, with D possibly being TRBD1 (5 bases). Germline values: CDR1 LNHDA, CDR2 SQIVND (reference sequence). This CDR3 spans 15 amino acids. Trimming left V 3 bases short and J 5 bases short, with 16 bases between. The CDR3 region has the DNA TGTGCCAGTAGTATCCCCCACAAGGGGTGGACTGAAGCTTTCTTT. This encodes CASSIPHKGWTEAFF.

This chain uses TRBV15 with TRBJ2-7, with D unresolved. Germline assignment: CDR1 LNHNV and CDR2 YYDKDF (reference sequence). This CDR3 is 14 amino acids long. Trimming removed 3 bases at V and 7 bases at J, with 16 bases between. The CDR3 DNA reads TGTGCCACCAGCAGCCAGGATACCATTCTTGAGCAGTACTTC. Translated, it gives CATSSQDTILEQYF.

V gene TRBV15 combines with J gene TRBJ2-3; TRBD2 agrees at 7 bases. Unmatched junction bases numbered 8, after V lost 1 base and J lost 1 base. The CDR3 is made up of 17 amino acids. The V gene's germline CDR1 is LNHNV and CDR2 YYDKDF (reference sequence). The DNA for the CDR3 is TGTGCCACCAGCAGAGGACGGGAGGCATTCGGCACAGATACGCAGTATTTT. It is translated as CATSRGREAFGTDTQYF.

This clone was recorded once. The chain combines TRBV28 with TRBJ2-1; D not resolved. The ends were cut back, 7 bases at V and 2 bases at J, with 15 bases in the middle. This CDR3 is built from 15 residues. Germline assignment: CDR1 MDHEN and CDR2 SYDVKM. The CDR3: CASILSLAAYNEQFF. CDR3 DNA: TGTGCCAGCATCCTCTCCCTGGCCGCCTACAATGAGCAGTTCTTC.

The chain couples TRBV7-6 to TRBJ2-3; possibly TRBD2 for D (7 bases). Germline values: CDR1 SGHVS, CDR2 FNYEAQ. This CDR3 region has 16 residues. V was pared by 1 base and J by 2 bases, with 13 bases between. CDR3 nucleotide sequence: TGTGCCAGCAGCTTAGGGGGGGGCGACCTCACAGATACGCAGTATTTT. The encoded protein is CASSLGGGDLTDTQYF. The full variable domain, with the rest looked up from reference TRBV7-6 and TRBJ2-3, is GAGVSQSPRYKVTKRGQDVALRCDPISGHVSLYWYRQALGQGPEFLTYFNYEAQQDKSGLPNDRFSAERPEGSISTLTIQRTEQRDSAMYRCASSLGGGDLTDTQYFGPGTRLTVL.

The chain couples TRBV5-4 to TRBJ2-3; D is perhaps TRBD2 (6 bases). Germline values: CDR1 SGHNT, CDR2 YYREEE (reference sequence). V lost 0 bases, J lost 4 bases, and 9 bases lay in between. The CDR3 length is 14 residues. The CDR3 loop reads CASSLGEDPDTQYF. The CDR3 region has the DNA TGTGCCAGCAGCTTGGGGGAGGACCCAGATACGCAGTATTTT.

V is TRBV5-1 and J is TRBJ2-7; possibly TRBD2 for D (5 bases). Between the trimmed V and J ends, which lost 4 bases and 7 bases, there was a span of 18 bases. CDR3 size: 14 residues. CDR1 is SGHRS and CDR2 is YFSETQ in the germline V gene. The CDR3: CASSLGSSTREQYF. In nucleotides, the CDR3 is TGCGCCAGCAGCCTTGGTTCCAGCACTAGGGAGCAGTACTTC.

This sequence joins TRBV9 and TRBJ2-2; 7 positions agree with TRBD2. After removal of 0 bases from V and 4 bases from J, the junction contained 6 bases not matched to a gene. Germline values: CDR1 SGDLS, CDR2 YYNGEE. The CDR3 runs 16 residues. The CDR3 sequence: CASSVGAGEGTGELFF. CDR3 DNA: TGTGCCAGCAGCGTAGGCGCGGGAGAGGGCACCGGGGAGCTGTTTTTT. The whole variable domain, remainder taken from reference TRBV9 and TRBJ2-2, is DSGVTQTPKHLITATGQRVTLRCSPRSGDLSVYWYQQSLDQGLQFLIQYYNGEERAKGNILERFSAQQFPDLHSELNLSSLELGDSALYFCASSVGAGEGTGELFFGEGSRLTVL.

The chain is built from TRBV19 and TRBJ2-7, with 10 positions matching TRBD1. CDR1 is LNHDA, CDR2 SQIVND, per germline (reference sequence). The CDR3 totals 13 residues. The J segment lost 4 bases and the V segment lost 10 bases, leaving 7 bases of the junction unmatched. CDR3 protein: CATRGTGEYEQYF. CDR3 nucleotide sequence: TGTGCCACAAGAGGGACAGGGGAGTACGAGCAGTACTTC.

The CDR3 nucleotides read TGTGCCAGCAGCGACGAGGGAGGGCACTCACCGCCTTCGAACACCGGGGAGCTGTTTTTT. This translates into CASSDEGGHSPPSNTGELFF. This chain joins TRBV9 and TRBJ2-2, with TRBD2 identical over 7 bases. Trimming took 3 bases from V and 0 from J; bases not matched to a gene: 17. Per the germline V gene, CDR1 is SGDLS and CDR2 is YYNGEE. The CDR3 covers 20 residues.

J is TRBJ2-7 and V is TRBV19; the D is unclear. This CDR3 region has 14 residues. Between the trimmed V and J ends, which lost 10 bases and 7 bases, there was a span of 23 bases. From germline, CDR1 is LNHDA and CDR2 SQIVND (reference sequence). The CDR3 DNA reads as TGTGCCACTTCCGCGACCATACTTGAGTGGGAGCAGTACTTC. Protein sequence: CATSATILEWEQYF.

The rearrangement links TRBV7-2 to TRBJ2-7; D is unresolved. Germline CDR1 is SGHTA and CDR2 is FQGNSA. This CDR3 region has 12 residues. The V end lost 5 bases, the J end lost 2 bases, and 7 bases lay between the germline ends. The CDR3 protein is CASSAGTYEQYF. The CDR3 nucleotides read TGTGCCAGCAGCGCAGGAACCTACGAGCAGTACTTC.

The chain joins TRBV7-2 to TRBJ2-3, with D possibly being TRBD2 (5 bases). Per germline, CDR1 SGHTA and CDR2 FQGNSA. V was shortened by 5 bases and J by 4 bases, with 19 bases between the two germline ends. The CDR3 totals 16 residues. The CDR3 DNA reads as TGTGCCAGCAGCCCCATGCGTGTTAGCGCATCAGATACGCAGTATTTT. As protein: CASSPMRVSASDTQYF.

The chain has TRBV2 and TRBJ1-4; 11 nucleotides match TRBD1. The V gene's germline CDR1 is SNHLY and CDR2 FYNNEI. The V segment lost 5 bases and the J segment 7 bases; nucleotides outside the gene matches: 6. This CDR3 has 15 residues. The chain's CDR3 is CASSPGQGASEKLFF. As DNA, the CDR3 is TGTGCCAGCAGTCCTGGACAGGGGGCAAGTGAAAAACTGTTTTTT.

The chain couples TRBV6-5 to TRBJ2-7; 7 positions agree with TRBD1. V gave up 0 bases and J gave up 5 bases; unmatched junction bases: 10. CDR3 length: 16 residues. Germline-derived CDR1 and CDR2 are MNHEY and SVGAGI. The CDR3 bases are TGTGCCAGCAGTTACTCCCACACAGGGGTTTTCAACGAGCAGTACTTC. Translation gives CASSYSHTGVFNEQYF.

The chain has TRBV28 and TRBJ2-7; D is perhaps TRBD2 (6 bases). This CDR3 has 16 amino acids. V was cut by 9 bases and J by 2 bases, with 23 bases left in between. CDR1 and CDR2 from the germline V gene are MDHEN and SYDVKM. The CDR3 nucleotides are TGTGCCAGTGACAGTACGGGAGACACCTTGCCCTACGAGCAGTACTTC. This codes for CASDSTGDTLPYEQYF.